Sequencing of this TCR beta chain was carried out in a study of control samples from healthy donors and cancer patients. Per the germline V gene, CDR1 is MNHEY and CDR2 is SVGAGI. Germline trimming cut 10 bases from V and 4 bases from J; bases unmatched to any gene: 2. The length of the CDR3 is 12 residues. Clones were read by immunoSEQ multiplex PCR, and TCRdb kept only the in-frame ones, dropping some. The data hold about 92,000 clones, with approximately 78% observed a single time. The sample was blood. The receptor comes from a woman in her sixties or seventies in good health. The J gene is TRBJ1-4, the V gene TRBV6-5; 8 nucleotides line up with TRBD1. CDR3 amino acids: CANGTGNEKLFF. CDR3 nucleotide sequence: TGTGCCAATGGGACAGGTAATGAAAAACTGTTTTTT.